This note documents a single TCR beta chain sequence. Clones were sequenced by immunoSEQ multiplex PCR, and TCRdb holds only the in-frame ones, with some missing. The sample contains about 2,300 clones, roughly 95% of which appear only once. This sample is drawn from a study of tumor T cells in aggressive B-cell lymphoma. Germline assignment: CDR1 MDHEN and CDR2 SYDVKM. The CDR3 is 15 amino acids. V lost 2 bases and J lost 3, with 13 bases in between. V and J are TRBV28 and TRBJ1-2, with a possible D match to TRBD1 (6 bases). The sequenced material came from tumor tissue. The TCR originated in an adult with diffuse large B cell lymphoma. CDR3 protein: CASSLPQGSHYGYTF. The CDR3 DNA reads TGTGCCAGCAGTTTACCCCAGGGGAGTCACTATGGCTACACCTTC.